The text below deals with one T cell receptor (beta chain). During active infection, Seattle patients enrolled and were then monitored through disease. These data originate in a study of blood T cell repertoires in COVID-19. CDR1 and CDR2 from the germline V gene are LNHDA and SQIVND (reference sequence). This CDR3 comprises 16 residues. Trimming shortened V by 6 bases and J by 4 bases, and 21 bases separated the two germline ends. The table came from immunoSEQ multiplex PCR; TCRdb's copy has only in-frame clones and leaves some out. The table lists more than 350,000 clones, roughly 90% of them singletons.

V gene TRBV19 combines with J gene TRBJ1-1; D is perhaps TRBD1 (5 bases). Specimen: peripheral blood. The clonotype comes from a woman aged 25 to 45 with COVID-19, enrolled during active disease. This CDR3 reads CASSSQAGRGGTEAFF. In DNA, the CDR3 is TGTGCCAGTAGCTCCCAAGCGGGTCGGGGGGGCACTGAAGCTTTCTTT. Filled out from reference TRBV19 and TRBJ1-1, the complete variable domain reads DGGITQSPKYLFRKEGQNVTLSCEQNLNHDAMYWYRQDPGQGLRLIYYSQIVNDFQKGDIAEGYSVSREKKESFPLTVTSAQKNPTAFYLCASSSQAGRGGTEAFFGQGTRLTVV.